This TCR beta chain was obtained from a study of neurological immune-mediated disorders (dated by TCRdb to about 2019). Study-level background: Among the 34 multiple sclerosis patients, relapsing-remitting MS was present in roughly 30 and secondary progressive MS was present in 3. Using UMI-based sequencing, the study compared peripheral blood TCR-beta repertoires from patients with HTLV-I-associated myelopathy (HAM/TSP), patients with multiple sclerosis, and healthy controls. Longitudinal samples, technical triplicates and paired sorted CD4+ and CD8+ T-cell subsets, alongside PBMC samples, were included among the approximately 110 TCR-beta libraries. The cohort comprised roughly 69 subjects: about 14 HAM/TSP patients, roughly 34 multiple sclerosis patients and 20 or so healthy controls.

The sample holds many counts of this clonotype. Its recognized antigen is unknown. No much larger clone is present one base from it, and per-base qualities are unavailable. For sorted-subset TCR libraries, 1 million sorted CD4+ or CD8+ T cells were used. The multiple sclerosis patients were enrolled in a US clinical protocol that evaluated disease progression with magnetic resonance imaging. PBMCs were separated from peripheral blood using Ficoll-Hypaque density gradient centrifugation and then cryopreserved in liquid nitrogen. Paired sorted CD4+ and CD8+ subsets came from healthy controls, HAM/TSP patients and MS patients. On the study overall, not on this receptor specifically: TCR clonal expansion was greatest in HAM/TSP patients and smallest in MS patients, who ranked below even healthy controls. No identical CDR3 amino acid sequences were shared among expanded clones across subjects, suggesting private TCR-beta repertoires in all groups. In a phylogenetic analysis, the repertoires of 18 out of 34 MS patients fell into a single cluster of related CDR3 sequences, pointing to a possible signature at the repertoire level. No association of the MS cluster with clinical or MRI features was observed, and the need for larger cohorts was stated by the authors.

To synthesize cDNA, template-switch 5'RACE was performed with a primer carrying a 10-nucleotide random unique molecular identifier so that each TCR transcript was tagged. Over 190 million TCR-beta sequences, covering 15-18 subjects, were produced in each sequencing run. Total RNA was extracted with the RNeasy kit. TCR-beta VDJ regions were amplified with primers for the TCR constant region and the 5'RACE anchor, using the KAPA Real-time Library Amplification kit. Sample indexes and Illumina adaptors were added in a first PCR, and a second PCR then increased library yield. The roughly 650 bp TCR product was size-selected on a 2% E-gel SizeSelection system after Ampure bead purification. Before pooling, library quality was assessed on a Bioanalyzer, concentration was determined with Qubit, and library quantification was performed with the Kapa Library Quantification kit. Paired-end 2 x 150 bp sequencing of the libraries was performed on an Illumina HiSeq 2500. To increase sequence diversity, roughly 24-30% phiX was spiked into each library pool. For the original study's pipeline: Quality-filtered reads were processed with the UMI-based MiGEC pipeline, which removed over 75% of raw TCR sequences during error correction. IMGT germline references were used for alignment of VDJ genes, and clonotypes were defined by a unique CDR3 amino acid sequence together with V-J genes. Clonal expansion, Shannon diversity, and CDR3 relatedness (CalcPairwiseDistances, ClusterSamples) were evaluated with VDJtools, and phylogenetic trees were built with CLCbio workbench. Clones with at least 8 unique UMIs were defined as expanded, with this threshold being based on coefficient-of-variation modelling across technical triplicates. The raw public reads went through TCRdb reprocessing: fastp at Q25, MiXCR clone calling, in-frame beta chains kept. Entries are consolidated by CDR3 protein sequence, retaining the most common genes and DNA. The V and J calls were determined by TCRdb, not by the authors. Present in this sample are tens of thousands of distinct CDR3 sequences, about 4% of which were seen just once. Of the sample, 1.9% is held by the ten largest clones.

Via the germline V gene, CDR1 is SGHRS and CDR2 YFSETQ. The CDR3 starts with the cysteine, ends with the phenylalanine, and has 18 residues. Just the 54-base CDR3 DNA is kept, in frame starting at base 1. V is trimmed back by 0 bases and J by 6 bases, and the junction contains 13 bases that no gene match accounts for. Recombination connected TRBV5-1 to TRBJ2-3; 10 bases in between match TRBD2. This receptor was obtained from a woman in her forties with multiple sclerosis. Sequences were obtained from CD4+ T cells from blood. CDR3 reads: CASSLEFQRGGPGDTQYF. The sequenced DNA is TGCGCCAGCAGCTTGGAGTTCCAGCGGGGGGGCCCGGGGGATACGCAGTATTTT.